This T cell receptor (beta chain) was captured in a study of T cells expressing NK-cell markers. Using the 5' RACE reads, TCRdb records one entry per CDR3 protein without DNA. The sample has under 3,500 distinct CDR3 sequences, and its top ten clones hold around 89%. This CDR3 has 16 amino acids. The germline gives CDR1 SGHVS, CDR2 FQNEAQ. The receptor was isolated from a man aged 18 to 69 in good health. The rearrangement joins TRBV7-8 to TRBJ1-5; as DNA is missing, the TRBD1 call by TCRdb cannot be tested. The sequencing input was blood T cells: a sorted CD56 or NKG2C T cell subset, CD4+ or CD8+ T cells, or bulk PBMC T cells (not recorded which). The CDR3 protein is CASSLVAGGPGQPQHF.